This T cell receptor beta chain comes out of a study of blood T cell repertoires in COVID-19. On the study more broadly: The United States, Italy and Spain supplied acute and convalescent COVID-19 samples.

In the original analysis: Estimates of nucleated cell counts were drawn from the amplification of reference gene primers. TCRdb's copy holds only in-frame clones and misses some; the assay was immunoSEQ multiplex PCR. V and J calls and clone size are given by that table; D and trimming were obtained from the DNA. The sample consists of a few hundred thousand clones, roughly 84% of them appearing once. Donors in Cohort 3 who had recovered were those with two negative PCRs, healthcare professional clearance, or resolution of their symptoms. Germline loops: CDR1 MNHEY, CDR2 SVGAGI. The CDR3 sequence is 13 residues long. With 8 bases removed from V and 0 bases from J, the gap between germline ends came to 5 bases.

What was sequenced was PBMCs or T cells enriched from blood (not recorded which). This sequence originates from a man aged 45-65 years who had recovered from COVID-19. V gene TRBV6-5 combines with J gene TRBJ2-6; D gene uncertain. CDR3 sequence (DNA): TGTGCCAGCCAGGTCTCTGGGGCCAACGTCCTGACTTTC. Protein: CASQVSGANVLTF.